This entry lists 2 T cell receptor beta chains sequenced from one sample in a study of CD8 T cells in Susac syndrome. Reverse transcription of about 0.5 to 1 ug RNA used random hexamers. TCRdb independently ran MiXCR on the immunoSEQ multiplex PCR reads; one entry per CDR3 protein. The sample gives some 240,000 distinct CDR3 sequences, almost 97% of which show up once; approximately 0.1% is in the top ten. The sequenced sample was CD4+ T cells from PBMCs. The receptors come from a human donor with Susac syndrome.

In nucleotides, the CDR3 is TGTGCCAGCAGCCAAGATCTCCGGACTAGCGGTTACACAGATACGCAGTATTTT. Its translation is CASSQDLRTSGYTDTQYF. The V call is TRBV4-2, the J call TRBJ2-3; TRBD2 aligns across 10 bases. Germline-derived CDR1 and CDR2 are LGHNA and YNFKEQ. J lost 2 bases, V lost 0 bases, and 8 bases had no gene match. The CDR3 consists of 18 residues.

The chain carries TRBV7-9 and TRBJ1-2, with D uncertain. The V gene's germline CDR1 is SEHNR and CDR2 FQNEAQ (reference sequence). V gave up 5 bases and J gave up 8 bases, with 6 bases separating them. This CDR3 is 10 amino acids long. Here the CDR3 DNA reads TGTGCCAGCAGCGCGGACGGCTACACCTTC. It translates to CASSADGYTF.